This entry features one T cell receptor (beta chain) sequence. There are a few counts of this clone. This receptor's antigen is unknown. Per-base quality was not reported, and no clone a single base away is much larger than it. The collaborating institutions used their own protocols to collect whole blood in K2EDTA tubes. For TCRbeta analysis, collaborator samples were shipped as frozen whole blood, as isolated PBMCs, or as DNA extracted from either sample type. This entry comes from a study of blood T cell repertoires in COVID-19 (dated by TCRdb to the early 2020s). The study in broad terms: Samples from collaborators originated in the United States, Italy and Spain and spanned both the acute and convalescent phases of COVID-19. Samples were obtained from the ongoing ImmuneRACE study (first 160 participants) and from 1,254 subjects provided by 6 global collaborators. The prospective study material was composed of cDNA or gDNA derived from T cells, B-cell-depleted T cells, or PBMCs. The repertoires were released in a freely available public database meant as a resource for research on the immune response to SARS-CoV-2. Subjects who had been exposed to COVID-19, were actively infected with it, or had recovered from it provided the deeply sampled blood TCRbeta repertoires that made up the dataset. HLA class I and class II types, where available, came from metadata supplied by the sample provider rather than from assay-based typing. A de-identified subject ID, COVID-19 status, age in years and sex were almost always included in the sample metadata. The research as a whole found: Clinical and demographic metadata were provided uncurated, with the amount varying by source and participant.

Trimming at the junction amounts to 1 base on V and 9 bases on J, and the germline ends lie 10 bases apart. Its CDR3 holds 13 amino acids, cysteine through phenylalanine. The retained sequence is limited to the CDR3, 39 bases, with the frame set at the first base. CDR1 and CDR2 (LGHNA, YSLEER) derive from the germline V gene. TCRbeta CDR3 regions were amplified from genomic DNA by means of the immunoSEQ Assay, a bias-controlled multiplex PCR. As for the original processing: The number of nucleated cells in each sample was estimated by amplification of reference gene primers within the assay. To quantify the absolute abundance of each unique TCRbeta CDR3 rearrangement, sequence reads were collapsed and filtered. For each sample, productive Simpson clonality was calculated by taking the square root of Simpson's diversity index across productive rearrangements. TCRdb carries this immuneACCESS record with in-frame sequences only. Its versions omit some clonotypes, under half of them owing to an unresolved V gene in the studies checked, with the rest unexplained. V and J calls and clone size are those listed in that table; D and trimming were worked out from the DNA. The table for this sample lists roughly 63,000 clones; about 74% of them were counted only once. The ten largest make up roughly 27% of the sample.

The TCR was taken from a woman of 80 years or more with acute or convalescent COVID-19. The rearranged chain carries TRBV4-3 and TRBJ2-1; the D gene cannot be named for sure. Source material: peripheral blood. The CDR3 is CASSQVKPGEQFF. Read as DNA, the sequence is TGCGCCAGCAGCCAAGTGAAACCGGGTGAGCAGTTCTTC.